This T cell receptor (beta chain) originates from a study of T cells in Graves' hyperthyroidism and ophthalmopathy. Patients with uncontrolled infections, other autoimmune diseases, pregnancy or lactation were excluded. Orbital computed tomography and thyroid ultrasound, together with serum TRAb and thyroxine and clinical symptoms, were used for diagnoses. RNA transcripts yielded amplified TCR beta CDR3 regions. The HTBI primer set served for first-round RT-PCR of the TCR CDR3. TCRdb re-called the multiplex PCR reads through MiXCR, storing one row per CDR3 protein. Of roughly 500,000 distinct CDR3 sequences detected, about 46% appear once; the ten largest clones hold 44%. Study-wide results and limits: The model forecast ophthalmopathy, anticipating it by a median roughly 6.3 months before onset. Most clonotypes that expanded in the thyroid above 0.001 also showed up in blood.

This clonotype was observed a handful of times. Antigen specificity is unknown. Looked up from germline, CDR1 is SQVTM and CDR2 is ANQGSEA. This CDR3 has 13 amino acids. V shed 8 bases and J shed 2 bases, with 16 bases lying between them. Sequencing input: peripheral blood or thyroid tissue (not recorded which). The chain has TRBV29-1 and TRBJ2-7; either TRBD1 or TRBD2 may fit D (5 bases each). The sequence was obtained from an adult woman with Graves' disease, either hyperthyroidism or ophthalmopathy (not recorded which). CDR3 residues: CSYRAGTAYEQYF. DNA for the CDR3: TGCAGCTATCGGGCAGGGACCGCCTACGAGCAGTACTTC.